Shown below are 20 T cell receptor beta chains from a single sample sequenced in a study of blood T cell repertoires in COVID-19. Method: immunoSEQ multiplex PCR; TCRdb's copy keeps in-frame clones and lacks some. The sample shows more than 65,000 clones, around 87% of them seen only once. The sample taken for sequencing was peripheral blood. These receptors were collected from a man aged 45 to 65 with active COVID-19.

The gene calls are TRBV7-3 and TRBJ2-3, with 7 bases fitting TRBD2. Germline V gene lookup returns CDR1 SGHTA and CDR2 FQGTGA. The CDR3 length is 15 residues. V trimming: 4 bases; J trimming: 0 bases; junction bases outside the gene matches: 4. The CDR3 DNA reads TGTGCCAGCAGCTGGCGGGGGACTAGCACAGATACGCAGTATTTT. Residues: CASSWRGTSTDTQYF.

The gene calls are TRBV27 and TRBJ2-3; D unresolved. This CDR3 contains 14 residues. Looked up from germline, CDR1 is MNHEY and CDR2 is SMNVEV (reference sequence). The V end lost 7 bases, the J end lost 2 bases, and 13 bases lay between the germline ends. The CDR3 DNA is TGTGCCAGCAAGAAGGCCGGAGACACAGATACGCAGTATTTT. The encoded protein is CASKKAGDTDTQYF.

V is TRBV5-8 and J is TRBJ1-1, with D hard to call. Trimming took off 0 bases at V and 6 bases at J, with 12 bases between the two ends. This CDR3 has 14 amino acids. Germline V lookup: CDR1 SGHTS, CDR2 YDEGEE. CDR3 bases: TGTGCCAGCAGCTTGGTGGGGAGAATGTCTGAAGCTTTCTTT. Residues: CASSLVGRMSEAFF. The full variable domain, in which reference TRBV5-8 and TRBJ1-1 provide the parts outside the CDR3, is EAGVTQSPTHLIKTRGQQATLRCSPISGHTSVYWYQQALGLGLQFLLWYDEGEERNRGNFPPRFSGRQFPNYSSELNVNALELEDSALYLCASSLVGRMSEAFFGQGTRLTVV.

The chain is built from TRBV5-1 and TRBJ1-2; D is undetermined. Trimming shortened V by 0 bases and J by 2 bases, and 14 bases separated the two germline ends. CDR3 size: 16 residues. The V gene's germline CDR1 is SGHRS and CDR2 YFSETQ. In nucleotides, the CDR3 is TGCGCCAGCAGCTTGGCCGGTGGCCCGGGAAACTATGGCTACACCTTC. Encoded protein: CASSLAGGPGNYGYTF.

The chain has TRBV7-2 and TRBJ1-4; TRBD1 matches 8 bases. The CDR3 consists of 16 residues. V was clipped by 3 bases and J by 5 bases; unmatched bases: 8. Germline loops: CDR1 SGHTA, CDR2 FQGNSA. The CDR3 spells CASSFNQGAPNEKLFF. CDR3 DNA sequence: TGTGCCAGCAGCTTTAATCAGGGGGCCCCAAATGAAAAACTGTTTTTT.

V usage is TRBV6-5 and J usage is TRBJ1-4; no reliable D call. The CDR3 totals 14 residues. CDR1 and CDR2 from the germline V gene are MNHEY and SVGAGI. The germline V and J ends were trimmed by 3 bases and 4 bases, with 9 bases remaining between them. Written as DNA, the CDR3 is TGTGCCAGCAGTTATCAACGGGGTAATGAAAAACTGTTTTTT. As protein: CASSYQRGNEKLFF.

J is TRBJ1-6 and V is TRBV28; TRBD1 is a possible D gene (5 bases). CDR1 is MDHEN, CDR2 SYDVKM, per germline. The V end was cut by 5 bases, the J end by 8 bases, with 10 bases between. The CDR3 length is 13 residues. CDR3 sequence (DNA): TGTGCCAGCAGTGAACCAGGGTATTCACCCCTCCACTTT. This encodes CASSEPGYSPLHF.

The chain combines TRBV4-1 with TRBJ2-3; maybe TRBD2 (5 bases). Trimming shortened V by 1 base and J by 4 bases, and 9 bases separated the two germline ends. There are 14 residues in the CDR3. Looked up from germline, CDR1 is MGHRA and CDR2 is YSYEKL. The CDR3: CASSQVLAADTQYF. The CDR3 bases are TGCGCCAGCAGCCAAGTGCTAGCAGCAGATACGCAGTATTTT.

This chain uses TRBV3-1 (or the pseudogene TRBV3-2) with TRBJ2-5, with a weak D call TRBD1 (6 bases). CDR3 size: 13 residues. Germline V CDR1 and CDR2: LGHDT, YNNKEL (reference sequence). Trimming shortened V by 5 bases and J by 2 bases, and 9 bases separated the two germline ends. CDR3 coding DNA: TGTGCCAGCAGCACCAGGGGTCAAGAGACCCAGTACTTC. Translating gives CASSTRGQETQYF.

This clone was seen only a few times. The rearrangement joins TRBV12-3 or TRBV12-4 to TRBJ1-2, with D perhaps matching TRBD1 (5 bases). V lost 5 bases and J 6 bases, leaving 13 bases between the germline ends. The CDR3 length is 13 residues. CDR3 amino acids: CASSEGAGHGYTF. The CDR3, as DNA: TGTGCCAGCAGTGAAGGGGCAGGGCATGGCTACACCTTC.

The chain links TRBV7-6 to TRBJ2-3, with TRBD2 identical over 10 bases. CDR1 SGHVS and CDR2 FNYEAQ come from the germline V gene. Trimming cost V 5 bases and J 4 bases; bases outside gene matches: 15. The CDR3 is made up of 18 amino acids. The CDR3 loop reads CASSVPYGAGGLADTQYF. CDR3 bases: TGTGCCAGCAGCGTCCCCTATGGAGCGGGGGGGCTAGCAGATACGCAGTATTTT.

The chain has TRBV29-1 and TRBJ2-3; no clear D. V was clipped by 6 bases and J by 1 base, with 8 bases between them. The CDR3 extends over 12 amino acids. Looked up from germline, CDR1 is SQVTM and CDR2 is ANQGSEA. For the CDR3, the DNA is TGCAGCGTGCGAGAGCGCACAGATACGCAGTATTTT. Its protein is CSVRERTDTQYF.

V usage is TRBV27 and J usage is TRBJ2-7, with D maybe TRBD1 (6 bases). The CDR3 runs to 14 residues. Trimming took 2 bases from V and 2 from J, leaving 10 bases between them. In germline, CDR1 is MNHEY, CDR2 SMNVEV (reference sequence). The CDR3 DNA reads TGTGCCAGCAGTTTAGGGCAGGGGACCTACGAGCAGTACTTC. Translating gives CASSLGQGTYEQYF.

V is TRBV7-6 and J is TRBJ1-1; the D gene is possibly TRBD1 (6 bases). Per germline, CDR1 SGHVS and CDR2 FNYEAQ. The CDR3 is 15 amino acids. The V end was cut by 2 bases, the J end by 4 bases, with 14 bases between. As DNA, the CDR3 is TGTGCCAGCAGCTTAAGGGGGAGCGGGAGCACTGAAGCTTTCTTT. Its protein is CASSLRGSGSTEAFF.

The J gene is TRBJ2-3, the V gene TRBV25-1; perhaps TRBD1 as D (6 bases). This CDR3 has 14 amino acids. Trimming removed 4 bases at V and 8 bases at J, with 16 bases between. CDR1 is MGHDK, CDR2 SYGVNS, per germline. The CDR3 bases are TGTGCCAGCAGTGCGGGACAAGGGTGGGGTACGCAGTATTTT. Amino acids: CASSAGQGWGTQYF.

This chain uses TRBV4-3 with TRBJ2-2; the match to TRBD2 covers 7 bases. Germline CDR1 LGHNA, CDR2 YSLEER. The CDR3 is 16 residues long. V dropped 4 bases and J dropped 4; count of bases not matched to a gene: 9. Here the CDR3 DNA reads TGCGCCAGCAGCCCCCCGGGGGGTCGTGGCACCGGGGAGCTGTTTTTT. Amino acids: CASSPPGGRGTGELFF.

CDR3 nucleotides: TGTGCCAGCAGCCCCGGTGAGGATACGCAGTATTTT. Amino acids: CASSPGEDTQYF. J is TRBJ2-3 and V is TRBV6-5; D unclear. The CDR3 loop spans 12 amino acids. Germline assignment: CDR1 MNHEY and CDR2 SVGAGI. The V end was cut by 6 bases, the J end by 6 bases, with 10 bases between.

This clone was counted a few times. The chain combines TRBV27 with TRBJ2-7, with D possibly being TRBD2 (5 bases). The CDR3 totals 14 residues. V lost 8 bases and J 2 bases, leaving 16 bases between the germline ends. Germline lookup yields CDR1 MNHEY and CDR2 SMNVEV (reference sequence). The CDR3 sequence: CASSLDGETYEQYF. The CDR3 nucleotides read TGTGCCAGCTCACTGGACGGGGAAACCTACGAGCAGTACTTC.

The rearrangement joins TRBV9 to TRBJ1-3, with D perhaps matching TRBD1 (5 bases). From germline, CDR1 is SGDLS and CDR2 YYNGEE. The V and J ends lost 3 bases and 7 bases respectively, with 14 bases between them. The CDR3 is made up of 14 amino acids. The CDR3 nucleotides are TGTGCCAGCAGCGGAGGGGAGGAGGGGAACACCATATATTTT. This translates into CASSGGEEGNTIYF. The variable domain in full, with the rest retrieved from reference TRBV9 and TRBJ1-3, is DSGVTQTPKHLITATGQRVTLRCSPRSGDLSVYWYQQSLDQGLQFLIQYYNGEERAKGNILERFSAQQFPDLHSELNLSSLELGDSALYFCASSGGEEGNTIYFGEGSWLTVV.

This chain connects TRBV5-1 to TRBJ2-1; 11 bases line up with TRBD2. Germline V lookup: CDR1 SGHRS, CDR2 YFSETQ. The V gene end was trimmed by 1 base and the J gene end by 7 bases; junction bases not matched to a gene: 4. This CDR3 has 15 amino acids. The CDR3 loop is CASSLTSGSQNEQFF. The CDR3 region has the DNA TGCGCCAGCAGCTTGACTAGCGGGAGCCAGAATGAGCAGTTCTTC.